The T cell receptor beta chain described here comes from a study of CD8+ T cells in alopecia areata. Study-level information: Patients received oral tofacitinib, 5 to 10 mg twice daily, for moderate-to-severe alopecia areata.

In each case, RNA was isolated and then reverse transcribed into cDNA as the sequencing template. Using immunoSEQ multiplex PCR, the repertoire was profiled, and TCRdb retains in-frame clones only, with some absent. The sample has some 150,000 clones, more than 45% seen once; the top ten hold less than 20%. Peripheral blood and lesional scalp punch biopsies were taken from alopecia areata patients. Germline V CDR1 and CDR2: MNHEY, SVGAGI. This CDR3 spans 14 amino acids. V shed 3 bases and J 6 bases; nucleotides not matched to a gene: 6. This TCR was recovered from a human donor with alopecia areata. The V gene is TRBV6-5, the J gene TRBJ2-7; 9 bases agree with TRBD1. Sequencing was performed on CD8+ T cells sorted from blood, taken at week 0. The CDR3 DNA follows: TGTGCCAGCAGTTATCTGGGACAGGGTGGCGAGCAGTACTTC. Amino acids: CASSYLGQGGEQYF.